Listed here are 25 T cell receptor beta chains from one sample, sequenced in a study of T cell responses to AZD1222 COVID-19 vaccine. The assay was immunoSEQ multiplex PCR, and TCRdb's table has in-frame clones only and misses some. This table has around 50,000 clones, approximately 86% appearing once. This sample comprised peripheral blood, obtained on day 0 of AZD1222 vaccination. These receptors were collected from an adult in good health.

CDR3 coding DNA: TGTGCCAGCAGTCCCCTCGAACAGAACACTGAAGCTTTCTTT. Protein: CASSPLEQNTEAFF. The chain is built from TRBV27 and TRBJ1-1; D gene uncertain. Germline loops: CDR1 MNHEY, CDR2 SMNVEV (reference sequence). Trimming left V 5 bases short and J 1 base short, with 11 bases between. The CDR3 consists of 14 residues.

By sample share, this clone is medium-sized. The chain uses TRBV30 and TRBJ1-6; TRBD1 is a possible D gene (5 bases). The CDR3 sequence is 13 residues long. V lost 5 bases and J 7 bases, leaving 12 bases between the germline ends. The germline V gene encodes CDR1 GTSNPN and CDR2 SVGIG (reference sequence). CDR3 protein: CAWDDSTNSPLHF. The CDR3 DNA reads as TGTGCCTGGGACGACAGTACCAATTCACCCCTCCACTTT. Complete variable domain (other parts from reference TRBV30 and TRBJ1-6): SQTIHQWPATLVQPVGSPLSLECTVEGTSNPNLYWYRQAAGRGLQLLFYSVGIGQISSEVPQNLSASRPQDRQFILSSKKLLLSDSGFYLCAWDDSTNSPLHFGNGTRLTVT.

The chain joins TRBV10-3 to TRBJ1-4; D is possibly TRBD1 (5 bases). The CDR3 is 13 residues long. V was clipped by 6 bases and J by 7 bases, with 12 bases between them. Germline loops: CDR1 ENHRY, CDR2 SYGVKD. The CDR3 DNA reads TGTGCCATCAGCGGGGCGGGTTTTGAAAAACTGTTTTTT. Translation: CAISGAGFEKLFF.

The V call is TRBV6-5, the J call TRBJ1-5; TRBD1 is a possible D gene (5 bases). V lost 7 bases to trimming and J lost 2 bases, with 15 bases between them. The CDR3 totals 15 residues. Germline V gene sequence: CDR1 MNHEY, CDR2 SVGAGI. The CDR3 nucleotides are TGTGCCAGCACCCTGGGACCTATGGGCAATCAGCCCCAGCATTTT. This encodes CASTLGPMGNQPQHF.

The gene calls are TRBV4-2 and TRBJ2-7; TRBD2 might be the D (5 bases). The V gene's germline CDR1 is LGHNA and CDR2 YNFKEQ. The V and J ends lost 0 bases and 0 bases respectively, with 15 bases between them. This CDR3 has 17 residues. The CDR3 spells CASSQDAGSGSSYEQYF. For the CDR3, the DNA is TGTGCCAGCAGCCAAGACGCTGGGAGCGGAAGCTCCTACGAGCAGTACTTC.

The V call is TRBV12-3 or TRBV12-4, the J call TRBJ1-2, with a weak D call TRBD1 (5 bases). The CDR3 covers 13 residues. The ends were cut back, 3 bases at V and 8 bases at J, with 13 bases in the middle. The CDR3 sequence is CASSFGGPRGYTF. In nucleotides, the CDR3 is TGTGCCAGCAGTTTTGGGGGTCCGCGGGGCTACACCTTC.

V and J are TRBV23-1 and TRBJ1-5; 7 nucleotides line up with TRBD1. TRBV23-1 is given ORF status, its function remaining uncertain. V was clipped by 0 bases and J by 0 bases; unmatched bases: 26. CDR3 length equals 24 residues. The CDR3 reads CASSQSPGGFPLICGVYSNQPQHF. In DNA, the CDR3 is TGCGCCAGCAGTCAATCTCCAGGGGGTTTCCCCCTAATATGTGGCGTATATAGCAATCAGCCCCAGCATTTT.

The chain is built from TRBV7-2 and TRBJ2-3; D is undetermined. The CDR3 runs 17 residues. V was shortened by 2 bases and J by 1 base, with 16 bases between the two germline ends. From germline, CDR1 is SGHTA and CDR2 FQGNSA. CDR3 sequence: CASSLWSWWAGTDTQYF. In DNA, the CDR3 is TGTGCCAGCAGCTTATGGAGTTGGTGGGCGGGCACAGATACGCAGTATTTT.

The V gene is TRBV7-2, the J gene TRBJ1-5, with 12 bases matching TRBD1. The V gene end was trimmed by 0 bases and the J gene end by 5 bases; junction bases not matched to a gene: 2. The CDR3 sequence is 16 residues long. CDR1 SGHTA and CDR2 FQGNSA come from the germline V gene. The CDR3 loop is CASSLAGQGAHQPQHF. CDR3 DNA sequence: TGTGCCAGCAGCTTAGCGGGACAGGGGGCTCATCAGCCCCAGCATTTT.

The CDR3 DNA sequence: TGCGCCAGCAGCCAAGAATCCCCCAACTCTGGAAACACCATATATTTT. It specifies CASSQESPNSGNTIYF. This chain joins TRBV4-3 and TRBJ1-3; D call uncertain. CDR1 LGHNA and CDR2 YSLEER come from the germline V gene. Between the trimmed V and J ends, which lost 0 bases and 0 bases, there was a span of 9 bases. The CDR3 runs 16 residues.

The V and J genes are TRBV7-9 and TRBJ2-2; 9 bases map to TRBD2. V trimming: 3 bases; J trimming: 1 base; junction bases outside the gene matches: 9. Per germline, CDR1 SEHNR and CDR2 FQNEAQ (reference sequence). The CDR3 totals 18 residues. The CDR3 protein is CASSLSFGLARNTGELFF. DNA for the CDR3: TGTGCCAGCAGCTTGAGCTTCGGACTAGCGAGGAACACCGGGGAGCTGTTTTTT. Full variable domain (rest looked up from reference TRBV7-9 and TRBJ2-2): DTGVSQNPRHKITKRGQNVTFRCDPISEHNRLYWYRQTLGQGPEFLTYFQNEAQLEKSRLLSDRFSAERPKGSFSTLEIQRTEQGDSAMYLCASSLSFGLARNTGELFFGEGSRLTVL.

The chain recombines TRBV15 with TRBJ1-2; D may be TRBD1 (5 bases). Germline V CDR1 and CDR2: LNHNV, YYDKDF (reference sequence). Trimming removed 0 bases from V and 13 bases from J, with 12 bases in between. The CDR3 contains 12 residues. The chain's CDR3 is CATSREKGSGTF. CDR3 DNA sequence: TGTGCCACCAGCAGAGAAAAGGGGTCTGGCACCTTC.

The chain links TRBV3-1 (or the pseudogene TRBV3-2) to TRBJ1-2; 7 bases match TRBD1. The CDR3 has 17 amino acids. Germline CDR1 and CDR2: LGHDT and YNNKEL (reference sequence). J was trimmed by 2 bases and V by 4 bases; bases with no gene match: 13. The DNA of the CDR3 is TGTGCCAGCAGCCGTCTCGAGGGGGCGAAGGGGAACTATGGCTACACCTTC. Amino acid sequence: CASSRLEGAKGNYGYTF.

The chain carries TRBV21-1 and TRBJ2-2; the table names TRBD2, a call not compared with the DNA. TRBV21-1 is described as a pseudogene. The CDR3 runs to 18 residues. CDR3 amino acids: CASSKGNFAAGRAGELFF. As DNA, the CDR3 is TGTGCCAGCAGCAAAGGGAATTTTGCTGCGGGCCGGGCCGGGGAGCTGTTTTTT.

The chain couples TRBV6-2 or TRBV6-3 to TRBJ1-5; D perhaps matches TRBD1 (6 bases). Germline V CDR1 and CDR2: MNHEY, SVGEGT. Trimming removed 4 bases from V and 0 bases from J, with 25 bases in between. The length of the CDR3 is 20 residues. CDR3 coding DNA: TGTGCCAGCAGTTTACTCGGGGGGCAGGGTCTTCCTTATAGCAATCAGCCCCAGCATTTT. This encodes CASSLLGGQGLPYSNQPQHF.

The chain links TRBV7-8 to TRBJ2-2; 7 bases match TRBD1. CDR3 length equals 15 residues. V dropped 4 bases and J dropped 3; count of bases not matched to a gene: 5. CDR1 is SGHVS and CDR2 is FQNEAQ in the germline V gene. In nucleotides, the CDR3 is TGTGCCAGCAGCTACAGGGGAAGGGACACCGGGGAGCTGTTTTTT. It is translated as CASSYRGRDTGELFF.

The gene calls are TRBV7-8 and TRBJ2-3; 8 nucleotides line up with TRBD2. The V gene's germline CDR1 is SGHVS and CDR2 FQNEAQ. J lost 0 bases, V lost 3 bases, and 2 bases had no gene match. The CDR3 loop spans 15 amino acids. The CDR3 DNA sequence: TGTGCCAGCAGCTTTAGCGGGACCAGCACAGATACGCAGTATTTT. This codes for CASSFSGTSTDTQYF.

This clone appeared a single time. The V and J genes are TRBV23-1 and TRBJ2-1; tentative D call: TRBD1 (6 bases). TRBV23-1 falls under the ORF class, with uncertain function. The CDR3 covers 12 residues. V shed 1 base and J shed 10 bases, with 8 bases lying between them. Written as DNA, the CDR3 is TGCGCCAGCAGTCAATTTGGGACAGAGCAGTTCTTC. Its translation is CASSQFGTEQFF.

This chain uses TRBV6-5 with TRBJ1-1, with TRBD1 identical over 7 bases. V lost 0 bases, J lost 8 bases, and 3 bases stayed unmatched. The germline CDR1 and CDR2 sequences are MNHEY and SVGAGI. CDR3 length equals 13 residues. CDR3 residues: CASSYSNRGEAFF. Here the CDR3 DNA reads TGTGCCAGCAGTTACTCCAACAGGGGAGAAGCTTTCTTT.

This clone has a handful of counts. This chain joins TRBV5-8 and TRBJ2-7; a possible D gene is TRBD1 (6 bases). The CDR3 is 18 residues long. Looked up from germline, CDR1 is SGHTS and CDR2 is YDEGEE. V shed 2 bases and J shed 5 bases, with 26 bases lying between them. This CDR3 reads CASSFIRLVLQTGNEQYF. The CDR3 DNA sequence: TGTGCCAGCAGCTTTATCCGTCTTGTTCTCCAAACAGGGAACGAGCAGTACTTC.

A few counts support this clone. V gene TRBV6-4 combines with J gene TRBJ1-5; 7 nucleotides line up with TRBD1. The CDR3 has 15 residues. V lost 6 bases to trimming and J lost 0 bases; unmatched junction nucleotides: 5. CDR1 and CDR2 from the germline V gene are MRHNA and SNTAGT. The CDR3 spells CASRATGDSNQPQHF. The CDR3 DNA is TGTGCCAGCAGAGCTACAGGGGATAGCAATCAGCCCCAGCATTTT.

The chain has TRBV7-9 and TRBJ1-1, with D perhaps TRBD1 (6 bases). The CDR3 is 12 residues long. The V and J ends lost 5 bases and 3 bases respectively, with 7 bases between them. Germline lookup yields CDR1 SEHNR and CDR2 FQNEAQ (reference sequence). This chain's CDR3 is CASSRQDTEAFF. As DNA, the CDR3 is TGTGCCAGCAGCCGACAGGACACTGAAGCTTTCTTT.

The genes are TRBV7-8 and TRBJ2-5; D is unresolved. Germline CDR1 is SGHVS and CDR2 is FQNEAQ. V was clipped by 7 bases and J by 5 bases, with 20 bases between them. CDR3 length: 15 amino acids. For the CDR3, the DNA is TGTGCCAGCACCGAATCGACCGTTGAATTGGAGACCCAGTACTTC. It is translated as CASTESTVELETQYF.

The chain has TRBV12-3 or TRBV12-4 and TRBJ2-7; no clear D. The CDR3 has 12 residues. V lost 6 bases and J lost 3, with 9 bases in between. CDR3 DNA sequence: TGTGCCAGCAGCCTTTCCCACTACGAGCAGTACTTC. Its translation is CASSLSHYEQYF.

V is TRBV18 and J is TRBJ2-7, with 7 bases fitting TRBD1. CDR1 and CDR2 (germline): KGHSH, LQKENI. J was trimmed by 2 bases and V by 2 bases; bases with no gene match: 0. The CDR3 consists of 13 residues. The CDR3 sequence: CASSPDRAYEQYF. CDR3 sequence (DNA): TGTGCCAGCTCACCAGACAGGGCCTACGAGCAGTACTTC.